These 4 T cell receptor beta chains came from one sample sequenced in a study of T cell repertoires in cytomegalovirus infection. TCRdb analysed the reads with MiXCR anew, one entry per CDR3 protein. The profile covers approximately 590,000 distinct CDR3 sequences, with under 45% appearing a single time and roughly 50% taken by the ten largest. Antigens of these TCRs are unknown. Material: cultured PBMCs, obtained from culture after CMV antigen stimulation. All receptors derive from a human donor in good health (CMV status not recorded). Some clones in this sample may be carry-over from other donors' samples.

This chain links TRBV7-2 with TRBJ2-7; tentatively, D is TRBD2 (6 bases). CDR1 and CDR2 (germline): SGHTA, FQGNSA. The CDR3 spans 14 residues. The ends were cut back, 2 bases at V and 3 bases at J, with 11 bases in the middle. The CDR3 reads CASSLPGGGYEQYF. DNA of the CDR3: TGTGCCAGCAGCTTACCCGGGGGAGGCTACGAGCAGTACTTC.

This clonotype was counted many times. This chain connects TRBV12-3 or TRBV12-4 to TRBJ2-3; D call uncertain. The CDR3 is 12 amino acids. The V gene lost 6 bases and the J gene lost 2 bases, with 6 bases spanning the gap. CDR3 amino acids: CASRPHTDTQYF. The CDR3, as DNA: TGTGCCAGCAGGCCCCACACAGATACGCAGTATTTT.

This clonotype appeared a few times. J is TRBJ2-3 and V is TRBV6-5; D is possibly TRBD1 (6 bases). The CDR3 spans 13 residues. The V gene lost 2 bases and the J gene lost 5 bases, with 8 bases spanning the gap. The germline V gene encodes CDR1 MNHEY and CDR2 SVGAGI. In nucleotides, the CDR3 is TGTGCCAGCAGTTACAACAGGGAAGATACGCAGTATTTT. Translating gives CASSYNREDTQYF.

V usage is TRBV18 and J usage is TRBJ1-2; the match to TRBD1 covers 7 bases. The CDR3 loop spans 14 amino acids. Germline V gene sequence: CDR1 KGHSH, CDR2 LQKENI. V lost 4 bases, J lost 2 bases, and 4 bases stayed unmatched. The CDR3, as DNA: TGTGCCAGCTCACGGGGGACAGACAACTATGGCTACACCTTC. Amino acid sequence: CASSRGTDNYGYTF.